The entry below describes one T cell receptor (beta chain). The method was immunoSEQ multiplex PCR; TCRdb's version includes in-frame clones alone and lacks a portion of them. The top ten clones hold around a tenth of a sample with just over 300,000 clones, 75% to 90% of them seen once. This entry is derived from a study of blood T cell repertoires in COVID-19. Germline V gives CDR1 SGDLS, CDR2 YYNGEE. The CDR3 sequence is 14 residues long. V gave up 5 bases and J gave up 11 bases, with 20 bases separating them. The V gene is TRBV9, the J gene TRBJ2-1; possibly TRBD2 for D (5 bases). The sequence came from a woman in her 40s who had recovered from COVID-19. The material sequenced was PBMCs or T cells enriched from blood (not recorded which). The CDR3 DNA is TGTGCCAGCAGTGTACTATCTGGGGTAGCGAAGCAGTTCTTC. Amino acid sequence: CASSVLSGVAKQFF.